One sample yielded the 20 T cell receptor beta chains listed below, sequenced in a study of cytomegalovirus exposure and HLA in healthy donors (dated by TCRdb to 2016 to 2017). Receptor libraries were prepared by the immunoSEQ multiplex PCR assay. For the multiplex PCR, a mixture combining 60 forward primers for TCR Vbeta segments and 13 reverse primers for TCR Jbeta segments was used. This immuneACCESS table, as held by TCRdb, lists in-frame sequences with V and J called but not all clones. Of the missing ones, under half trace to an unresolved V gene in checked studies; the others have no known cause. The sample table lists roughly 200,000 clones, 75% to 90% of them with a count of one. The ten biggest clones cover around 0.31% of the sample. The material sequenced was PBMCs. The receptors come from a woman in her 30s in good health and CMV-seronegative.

The CDR3 nucleotides are TGTGCCAGCAGTTTTGATTTCGGAAGGCTAGCGGTTACCGGGGAGCTGTTTTTT. Its protein product is CASSFDFGRLAVTGELFF. The rearrangement links TRBV27 to TRBJ2-2; TRBD2 matches at 7 bases. The junction had 15 bases not matched to a gene; V was cut back by 3 bases and J by 5 bases. CDR3 size: 18 residues. CDR1 and CDR2 (germline): MNHEY, SMNVEV (reference sequence).

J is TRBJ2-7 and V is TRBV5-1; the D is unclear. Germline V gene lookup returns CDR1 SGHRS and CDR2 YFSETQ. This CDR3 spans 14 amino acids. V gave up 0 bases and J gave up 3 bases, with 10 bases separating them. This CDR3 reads CASSLDGRNYEQYF. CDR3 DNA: TGCGCCAGCAGCTTGGATGGCAGAAACTACGAGCAGTACTTC.

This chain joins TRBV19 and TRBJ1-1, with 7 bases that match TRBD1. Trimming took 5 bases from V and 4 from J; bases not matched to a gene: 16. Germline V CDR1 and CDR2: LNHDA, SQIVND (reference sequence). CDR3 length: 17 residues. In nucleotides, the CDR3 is TGTGCCAGTAGTGCCACCCTCAGGGGGATCGTGAGCACTGAAGCTTTCTTT. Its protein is CASSATLRGIVSTEAFF.

CDR3 sequence: CASRDGQGRGYTF. Written as DNA, the CDR3 is TGTGCCAGCAGAGATGGACAGGGCCGGGGCTACACCTTC. This rearrangement joins TRBV6-5 to TRBJ1-2; TRBD1 matches 8 bases. The J segment lost 8 bases and the V segment lost 6 bases, leaving 8 bases of the junction unmatched. Germline values: CDR1 MNHEY, CDR2 SVGAGI. This CDR3 comprises 13 residues.

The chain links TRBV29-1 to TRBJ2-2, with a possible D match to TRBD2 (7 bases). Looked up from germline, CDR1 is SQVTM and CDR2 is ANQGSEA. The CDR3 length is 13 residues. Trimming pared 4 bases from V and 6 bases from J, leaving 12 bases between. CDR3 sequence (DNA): TGCAGCGTTGTTGGAGGGGGGGCCGGGGAGCTGTTTTTT. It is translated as CSVVGGGAGELFF.

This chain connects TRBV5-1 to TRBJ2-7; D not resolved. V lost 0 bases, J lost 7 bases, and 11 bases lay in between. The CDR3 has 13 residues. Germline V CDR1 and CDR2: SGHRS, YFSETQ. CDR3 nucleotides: TGCGCCAGCAGCTTGGGGGCCCCCCCAGAGCAGTACTTC. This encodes CASSLGAPPEQYF.

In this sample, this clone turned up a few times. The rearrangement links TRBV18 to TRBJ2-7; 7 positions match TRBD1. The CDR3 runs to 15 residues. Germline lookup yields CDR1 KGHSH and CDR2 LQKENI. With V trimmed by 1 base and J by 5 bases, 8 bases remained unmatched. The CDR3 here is CASSPLSGGINEQYF. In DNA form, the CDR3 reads TGTGCCAGCTCACCACTTTCAGGGGGTATCAACGAGCAGTACTTC.

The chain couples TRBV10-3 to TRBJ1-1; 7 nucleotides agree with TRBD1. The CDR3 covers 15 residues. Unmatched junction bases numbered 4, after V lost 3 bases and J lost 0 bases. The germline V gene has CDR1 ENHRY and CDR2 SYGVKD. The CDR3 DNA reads TGTGCCATCAGTGAAGGGGACAGTATGAACACTGAAGCTTTCTTT. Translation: CAISEGDSMNTEAFF.

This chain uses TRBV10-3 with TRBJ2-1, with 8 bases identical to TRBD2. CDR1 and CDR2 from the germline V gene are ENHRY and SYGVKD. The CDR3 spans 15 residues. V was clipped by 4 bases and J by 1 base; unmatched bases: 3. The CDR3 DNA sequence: TGTGCCATCAGTGTGACGGGAGGGTCCTACAATGAGCAGTTCTTC. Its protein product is CAISVTGGSYNEQFF.

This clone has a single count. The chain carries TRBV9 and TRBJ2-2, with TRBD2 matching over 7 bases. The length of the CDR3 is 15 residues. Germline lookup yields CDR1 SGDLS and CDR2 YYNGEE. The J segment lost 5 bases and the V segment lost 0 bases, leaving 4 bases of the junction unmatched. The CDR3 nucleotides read TGTGCCAGCAGCGTAGACGGGAGGTATACCGGGGAGCTGTTTTTT. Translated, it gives CASSVDGRYTGELFF.

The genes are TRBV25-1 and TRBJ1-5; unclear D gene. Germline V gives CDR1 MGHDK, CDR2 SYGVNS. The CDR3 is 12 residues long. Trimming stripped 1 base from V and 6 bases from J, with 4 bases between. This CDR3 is CASSEFGQPQHF. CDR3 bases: TGTGCCAGCAGTGAATTCGGTCAGCCCCAGCATTTT. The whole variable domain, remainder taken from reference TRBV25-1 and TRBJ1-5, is EADIYQTPRYLVIGTGKKITLECSQTMGHDKMYWYQQDPGMELHLIHYSYGVNSTEKGDLSSESTVSRIRTEHFPLTLESARPSHTSQYLCASSEFGQPQHFGDGTRLSIL.

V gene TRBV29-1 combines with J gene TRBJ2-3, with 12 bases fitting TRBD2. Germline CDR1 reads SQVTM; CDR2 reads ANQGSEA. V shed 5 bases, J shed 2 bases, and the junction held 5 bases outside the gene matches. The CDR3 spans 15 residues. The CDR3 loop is CSVPRLAGATDTQYF. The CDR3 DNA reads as TGCAGCGTTCCCCGACTAGCGGGGGCCACAGATACGCAGTATTTT.

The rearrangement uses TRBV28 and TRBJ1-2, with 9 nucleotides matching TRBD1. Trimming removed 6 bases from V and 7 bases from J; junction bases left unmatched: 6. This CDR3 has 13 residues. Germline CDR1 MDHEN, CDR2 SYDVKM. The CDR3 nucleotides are TGTGCCAGCAGCCGAACAGGGGGCATTGGCTACACCTTC. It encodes CASSRTGGIGYTF.

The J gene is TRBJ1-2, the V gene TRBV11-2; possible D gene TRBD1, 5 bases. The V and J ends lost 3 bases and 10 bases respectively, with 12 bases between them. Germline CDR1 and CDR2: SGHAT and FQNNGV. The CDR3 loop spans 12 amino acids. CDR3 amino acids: CASSLAGLAYTF. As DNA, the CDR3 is TGTGCCAGCAGCTTGGCAGGGCTTGCCTACACCTTC.

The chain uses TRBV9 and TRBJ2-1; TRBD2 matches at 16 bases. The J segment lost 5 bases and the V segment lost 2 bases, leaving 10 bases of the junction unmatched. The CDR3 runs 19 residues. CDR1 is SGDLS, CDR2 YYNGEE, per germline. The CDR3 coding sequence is TGTGCCAGCAGCGTGGGATTGGGACTAGCGGGGGGGACAGACAATGAGCAGTTCTTC. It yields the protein CASSVGLGLAGGTDNEQFF.

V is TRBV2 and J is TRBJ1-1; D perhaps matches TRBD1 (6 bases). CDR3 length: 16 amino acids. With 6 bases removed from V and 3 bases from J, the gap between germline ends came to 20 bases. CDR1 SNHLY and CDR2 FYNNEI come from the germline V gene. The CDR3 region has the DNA TGTGCCAGCAGGAGGGACATTACCGCCGGGGACACTGAAGCTTTCTTT. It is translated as CASRRDITAGDTEAFF.

CDR3 region: CASIRQGNTGELFF. Here the CDR3 DNA reads TGTGCCAGCATAAGGCAGGGGAACACCGGGGAGCTGTTTTTT. The chain joins TRBV6-5 to TRBJ2-2; possible D gene TRBD1, 5 bases. Germline V gene sequence: CDR1 MNHEY, CDR2 SVGAGI. V lost 7 bases, J lost 1 base, and 10 bases lay in between. The CDR3 covers 14 residues.

The CDR3, as DNA: TGTGCCAGCAGCCTGAGTGGAGGGGGCGCCTACAATGAGCAGTTCTTC. This encodes CASSLSGGGAYNEQFF. The chain links TRBV5-4 to TRBJ2-1; D is perhaps TRBD1 (7 bases). The CDR3 spans 16 residues. V was clipped by 4 bases and J by 2 bases, with 16 bases between them. Germline V gene lookup returns CDR1 SGHNT and CDR2 YYREEE (reference sequence).

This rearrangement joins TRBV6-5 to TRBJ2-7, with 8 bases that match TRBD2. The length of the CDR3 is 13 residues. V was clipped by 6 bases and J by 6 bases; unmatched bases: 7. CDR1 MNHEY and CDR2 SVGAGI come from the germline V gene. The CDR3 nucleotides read TGTGCCAGCAGCGGGACTAGATCTACCGAGCAGTACTTC. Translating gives CASSGTRSTEQYF.

The CDR3 coding sequence is TGTGCCAGCAGCCCCTGGGACAGGGGGTCTGAAGCTTTCTTT. Translated: CASSPWDRGSEAFF. V is TRBV7-8 and J is TRBJ1-1; 11 bases are a match to TRBD1. There are 14 residues in the CDR3. Trimming at V came to 5 bases and at J to 6 bases, leaving 5 bases not matched to a gene. The germline CDR1 and CDR2 sequences are SGHVS and FQNEAQ. The variable domain in full, with the rest retrieved from reference TRBV7-8 and TRBJ1-1, is GAGVSQSPRYKVAKRGQDVALRCDPISGHVSLFWYQQALGQGPEFLTYFQNEAQLDKSGLPSDRFFAERPEGSVSTLKIQRTQQEDSAVYLCASSPWDRGSEAFFGQGTRLTVV.